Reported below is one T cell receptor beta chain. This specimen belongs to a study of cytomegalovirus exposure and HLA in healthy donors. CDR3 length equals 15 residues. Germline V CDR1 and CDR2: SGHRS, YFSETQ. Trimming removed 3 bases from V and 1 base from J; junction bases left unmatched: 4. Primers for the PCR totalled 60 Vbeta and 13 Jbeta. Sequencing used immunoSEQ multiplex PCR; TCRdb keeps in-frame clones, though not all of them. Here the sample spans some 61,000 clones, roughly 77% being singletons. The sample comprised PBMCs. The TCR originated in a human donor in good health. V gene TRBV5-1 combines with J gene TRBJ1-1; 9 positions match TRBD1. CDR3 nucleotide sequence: TGCGCCAGCAGCTGGGGACAGGGAGGGAACACTGAAGCTTTCTTT. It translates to CASSWGQGGNTEAFF. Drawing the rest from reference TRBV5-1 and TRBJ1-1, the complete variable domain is KAGVTQTPRYLIKTRGQQVTLSCSPISGHRSVSWYQQTPGQGLQFLFEYFSETQRNKGNFPGRFSGRQFSNSRSEMNVSTLELGDSALYLCASSWGQGGNTEAFFGQGTRLTVV.